The clone carrying this T cell receptor beta chain was found once. This entry is derived from a study of cytomegalovirus exposure and HLA in healthy donors. Profiling relied on immunoSEQ multiplex PCR, and the TCRdb table lists in-frame clones only, not all of them. The sample contains about 220,000 clones, 85% to 95% of which appear only once. The junction had 7 bases not matched to a gene; V was cut back by 2 bases and J by 4 bases. The germline gives CDR1 GTSNPN, CDR2 SVGIG (reference sequence). The CDR3 covers 15 residues. The chain joins TRBV30 to TRBJ2-3; 9 positions match TRBD2. Sequences were obtained from PBMCs. The sequence was collected from a woman between 18 and 29 years old in good health and CMV-seronegative. The CDR3 DNA is TGTGCCTGGAGTCATCTAGCGGGACGCGCAGATACGCAGTATTTT. This gives the protein CAWSHLAGRADTQYF.